These 26 T cell receptor beta chains were sequenced from one sample in a study of monozygotic twins with inflammatory bowel disease. One entry per CDR3 protein, without DNA, is what TCRdb gives after re-calling the 5' RACE reads. The sample table sets out approximately 120,000 distinct CDR3 sequences. The sequenced sample consisted of blood. The receptors derive from a human donor with ulcerative colitis or Crohn's disease, or a healthy co-twin of an affected twin (not recorded which).

CDR3 in amino acids: CASTDGNEQFF. This sequence joins TRBV3-1 and TRBJ2-1. This CDR3 contains 11 residues. From germline, CDR1 is LGHDT and CDR2 YNNKEL (reference sequence).

The chain is built from TRBV6-1 and TRBJ1-5; no DNA is available, so the TRBD1 call from TCRdb remains unchecked. Germline CDR1 is MNHNS and CDR2 is SASEGT. CDR3 length: 14 amino acids. The CDR3 spells CASSPQGAIRPQHF.

This chain joins TRBV12-3 or TRBV12-4 and TRBJ2-1. This CDR3 has 13 amino acids. Here the CDR3 reads CASSPVATGEQFF.

The CDR3 is CASSLVATSYEQYF. V usage is TRBV7-8 and J usage is TRBJ2-7. CDR3 length: 14 amino acids. CDR1 SGHVS and CDR2 FQNEAQ come from the germline V gene.

The chain employs TRBV24-1 and TRBJ2-1; TCRdb gives TRBD1 as the D gene, but with no DNA this cannot be confirmed. Germline CDR1 KGHDR, CDR2 SFDVKD. The length of the CDR3 is 16 residues. CDR3 loop: CATGGGRDGVIDEQFF.

This sequence joins TRBV6-6 and TRBJ1-2. This CDR3 region has 13 residues. Germline CDR1 reads MNHNY; CDR2 reads SVGAGI (reference sequence). The CDR3 loop reads CASSYSEVGGYTF.

The rearrangement links TRBV20-1 to TRBJ2-1; TCRdb calls TRBD1, which cannot be checked without DNA. CDR1 and CDR2 from the germline V gene are DFQATT and SNEGSKA (reference sequence). The CDR3 spans 17 residues. Here the CDR3 reads CSARGTYGTPAYNEHFF.

V is TRBV20-1 and J is TRBJ1-1; TCRdb's D call, TRBD1, is unchecked because there is no DNA. The CDR3 has 14 amino acids. Germline-derived CDR1 and CDR2 are DFQATT and SNEGSKA (reference sequence). The CDR3 sequence: CSAAMTGAWTEAFF.

The rearrangement uses TRBV6-1 and TRBJ2-5; TCRdb's D call, TRBD1, is unchecked because there is no DNA. The CDR3 consists of 11 residues. Germline CDR1 reads MNHNS; CDR2 reads SASEGT. The CDR3 sequence: CASSAGETQYF.

The rearrangement joins TRBV5-1 to TRBJ1-4. The CDR3 consists of 14 residues. CDR1 and CDR2 (germline): SGHRS, YFSETQ. This CDR3 reads CASSLDSPRVKLFF.

V gene TRBV12-3 or TRBV12-4 combines with J gene TRBJ1-1. CDR3 length equals 12 residues. This CDR3 reads CASSSMGSGAFF.

This chain uses TRBV19 with TRBJ2-5. CDR1 is LNHDA, CDR2 SQIVND, per germline (reference sequence). This CDR3 is 13 amino acids long. CDR3 amino acids: CATQGSSQETQYF.

CDR3 residues: CASSPAGRIYTDTQYF. The chain joins TRBV6-2 or TRBV6-3 to TRBJ2-3; TCRdb's D call of TRBD1 is untestable without DNA. Germline assignment: CDR1 MNHEY and CDR2 SVGEGT. The CDR3 totals 16 residues.

The rearrangement links TRBV13 to TRBJ2-7; TCRdb proposes TRBD2, but this gene call is untestable without DNA. The CDR3 contains 15 residues. Looked up from germline, CDR1 is PRHDT and CDR2 is FYEKMQ (reference sequence). CDR3 region: CASSYWTSGGPEQYF.

The gene calls are TRBV5-1 and TRBJ1-4. CDR3 length equals 14 residues. Per the germline V gene, CDR1 is SGHRS and CDR2 is YFSETQ. CDR3 protein: CASSLNHIYEKLFF. The variable domain in full, completed from reference TRBV5-1 and TRBJ1-4, reads KAGVTQTPRYLIKTRGQQVTLSCSPISGHRSVSWYQQTPGQGLQFLFEYFSETQRNKGNFPGRFSGRQFSNSRSEMNVSTLELGDSALYLCASSLNHIYEKLFFGSGTQLSVL.

This chain connects TRBV28 to TRBJ1-5; TCRdb lists TRBD1, though no DNA is available to test this call. The germline CDR1 and CDR2 sequences are MDHEN and SYDVKM. There are 15 residues in the CDR3. The CDR3 protein is CASSSRGWVGQPQHF.

This rearrangement joins TRBV18 to TRBJ2-3; as DNA is missing, the TRBD2 call by TCRdb cannot be tested. Germline CDR1 reads KGHSH; CDR2 reads LQKENI. The length of the CDR3 is 19 residues. The CDR3 here is CASSPSTESQQSSTDTQYF.

The chain joins TRBV5-6 to TRBJ2-5. The V gene's germline CDR1 is SGHDT and CDR2 YYEEEE. CDR3 length: 13 residues. The CDR3 reads CASSLAEQLTQYF.

The CDR3 loop is CASSQTTEPYEQYF. The chain couples TRBV7-6 to TRBJ2-7; TCRdb's D call, TRBD1, is unchecked because there is no DNA. Germline V lookup: CDR1 SGHVS, CDR2 FNYEAQ. The CDR3 is 14 residues long.

This chain connects TRBV19 to TRBJ2-1; TCRdb lists TRBD1, though no DNA is available to test this call. Germline assignment: CDR1 LNHDA and CDR2 SQIVND (reference sequence). The CDR3 sequence is 14 residues long. The CDR3 reads CASSIAHRGNEQFF. Based on the CDR3 plus reference TRBV19 and TRBJ2-1, the full variable domain is DGGITQSPKYLFRKEGQNVTLSCEQNLNHDAMYWYRQDPGQGLRLIYYSQIVNDFQKGDIAEGYSVSREKKESFPLTVTSAQKNPTAFYLCASSIAHRGNEQFFGPGTRLTVL.

The chain employs TRBV27 and TRBJ2-7; the D gene TCRdb calls, TRBD1, cannot be checked with no DNA. The CDR3 length is 17 residues. Germline CDR1 reads MNHEY; CDR2 reads SMNVEV (reference sequence). CDR3 residues: CASSLYFPPRGSYEQYF.

CDR3 loop: CATLGGAGTGELFF. The V gene is TRBV7-9, the J gene TRBJ2-2; no DNA is available, so the TRBD1 call from TCRdb remains unchecked. This CDR3 spans 14 amino acids. Per the germline V gene, CDR1 is SEHNR and CDR2 is FQNEAQ (reference sequence). The entire variable domain, with the rest obtained from reference TRBV7-9 and TRBJ2-2, is as follows: DTGVSQNPRHKITKRGQNVTFRCDPISEHNRLYWYRQTLGQGPEFLTYFQNEAQLEKSRLLSDRFSAERPKGSFSTLEIQRTEQGDSAMYLCATLGGAGTGELFFGEGSRLTVL.

The rearrangement joins TRBV5-6 to TRBJ2-3; TCRdb outputs TRBD1, but without DNA this stays unchecked. Germline V gene data show CDR1 as SGHDT and CDR2 as YYEEEE. The CDR3 consists of 15 residues. CDR3 protein: CASSINRGWADTQYF.

The V gene is TRBV29-1, the J gene TRBJ1-2; TCRdb selects TRBD1, and the lack of DNA leaves this call unchecked. Germline values: CDR1 SQVTM, CDR2 ANQGSEA. This CDR3 region has 12 residues. CDR3 residues: CSVETGAYGYTF.

Here the CDR3 reads CASSLSGAGSQPQHF. The chain couples TRBV5-1 to TRBJ1-5; TCRdb indicates TRBD1, and absent DNA this call remains unverified. This CDR3 region has 15 residues. CDR1 is SGHRS, CDR2 YFSETQ, per germline.

V usage is TRBV12-3 or TRBV12-4 and J usage is TRBJ2-7. The CDR3 loop spans 14 amino acids. The CDR3 is CASSLNRGSYEQYF.